This TCR beta chain was documented in a study of cytomegalovirus exposure and HLA in healthy donors. Turning to the study itself: There were some 120 million unique TCR beta sequences, drawn from roughly 200 million T cells, in an earlier analysis. Study-wide results and caveats: Reports indicated that the classifier achieved high specificity and sensitivity in diagnosing cytomegalovirus status. The study put 150 or so TCR beta chains on its list as cytomegalovirus-associated.

PCR amplification relied on 60 Vbeta primers (plus 13 Jbeta primers). Clones were read by immunoSEQ multiplex PCR, and TCRdb kept only the in-frame ones, dropping some. This listing includes around 140,000 clones. Trimming removed 1 base from V and 4 bases from J; junction bases left unmatched: 2. Germline values: CDR1 SGHVS, CDR2 FNYEAQ. The CDR3 is 15 amino acids. With respect to this clone: Antigen: not known. Other DNA sequences in the same sample also yield this CDR3.

This sequence originates from a woman aged 40 to 49 in good health and CMV-seronegative. What was sequenced was PBMCs. The chain carries TRBV7-6 and TRBJ1-2; 11 nucleotides line up with TRBD1. The CDR3 DNA reads TGTGCCAGCAGCTTAGGGACAGGGGGCGCCTATGGCTACACCTTC. This codes for CASSLGTGGAYGYTF.